This entry is about one TCR beta chain. This clonotype was counted many times. Its antigen specificity is not known. Per-base quality was not reported, and no clone a single base away is much larger than it. Sequencer: Illumina NovaSeq 6000. TCR cDNA was synthesized by 5'RACE template switching, which introduced a universal primer site and unique molecular identifiers. cDNA synthesis was primed from both the TCR alpha and TCR beta constant segments. Library amplification involved two PCR steps, and the second step added sample barcodes and sequencing adapters. Sequencing of libraries was performed on Illumina HiSeq 2500 (2x100 bp) or NovaSeq (2x150 bp). The study's own analysis went as follows. MIGEC handled demultiplexing of reads and collapsing into UMI consensus sequences, while MiXCR performed V(D)J alignment. Vaccine-responding clonotypes were defined with edgeR using replicate PBMC samples, requiring FDR below 0.01 and a log2 fold change above 5 up to day 15. Each bulk clonotype was labeled CD4 or CD8 based on which sequenced repertoire, CD4 or CD8, contained the clonotype at higher abundance. TCRdb cleaned the public reads at Q25 with fastp, built clones with MiXCR and kept in-frame beta chains. Identical CDR3 proteins give one entry, which carries the most common genes and DNA. These V and J calls derive from TCRdb rather than the authors' analysis. The sample table holds 250,000 to 300,000 distinct CDR3 sequences, of which approximately 5.2% were seen once. The ten largest account for less than 3.5% of the sample.

The entry originates in a study of T cells after yellow fever vaccination (dated by TCRdb to between 2019 and 2020). With regard to the full study: The SMART-Seq v4 Ultra Low Input RNA kit was used to prepare libraries from fractions with low cell numbers. Bulk TCR alpha and beta repertoires were sequenced longitudinally to track T-cell clones before and after primary and booster YFV17D yellow fever vaccination. Two healthy male donors, one aged 18 to 29 and one aged 30 to 40 years, were included in the cohort. Bulk PBMC replicates and cell subsets were isolated from blood drawn at multiple timepoints before and after both primary and secondary immunization. Study-wide conclusions, independent of this receptor: FACS-sorted repertoires could contain abundant contaminating clonotypes from the bulk population, so computational filtering was required. A small share of clonotypes was detected in both CD4 and CD8 compartments, with the overlap likely arising from convergent recombination. After the booster, most clones that had expanded after primary vaccination were detected again (around 96% of CD4 and 70% to 90% of CD8), suggesting broad maintenance of memory. The secondary T-cell response was found to be weaker but faster than the primary response, with a peak reached on day 5 rather than on day 15. Because the study included only a couple of donors, the extent to which the findings can be generalized is limited.

The CDR3 covers 13 residues, taking in both the cysteine and the phenylalanine. This entry keeps only the CDR3 DNA: 39 bases, framed from base 1. V is pared back by 4 bases and J by 4 bases, with 10 bases lying between the germline termini. The treatment or condition label of this sample denotes: live attenuated yellow fever vaccine strain. PBMCs were isolated from peripheral blood using a standard Ficoll-Paque protocol. Dynabeads CD4 and CD8 positive selection kits were used to isolate CD4 and CD8 T-cell fractions. TriZol was used to extract RNA from bulk PBMCs, from CD4 and CD8 fractions, and from dextramer-positive and dextramer-negative fractions.

The chain uses TRBV12-3 or TRBV12-4 and TRBJ2-5; no confident D gene assignment can be made. The material was CD4+ T cells sorted from PBMCs, obtained on the day of the yellow fever booster vaccination. The TCR was taken from a man between 18 and 29 years old who received the YFV17D yellow fever vaccine. The DNA sequence is TGTGCCAGCAGTTCCTCAACGGGAGAGACCCAGTACTTC. The resulting protein is CASSSSTGETQYF.